The sequence of this T cell receptor (beta chain) was determined in a study of blood T cell repertoires in COVID-19. The wider study: COVID-19 samples collected from the United States, Italy and Spain covered acute and convalescent phases. In each case, the material was cDNA or gDNA derived from T cells, B-cell-depleted T cells, or PBMCs.

One Seattle source followed patients from active infection through their disease course. This clone appeared a few times. CDR1 MNHNS and CDR2 SASEGT come from the germline V gene. V dropped 3 bases and J dropped 0 bases, with 18 bases sitting between them. The CDR3 is made up of 18 amino acids. In the study's own analysis: Amplification of reference gene primers was used by the study to estimate nucleated cell counts. The repertoire was sequenced with immunoSEQ multiplex PCR; TCRdb's copy has only in-frame clones and lacks some. Clone size and the V and J calls come from that table; the DNA yielded D and trimming. Altogether under 550,000 clones are present, 70% to 90% being singletons, with the ten largest covering 0.65% to 1%.

The receptor was isolated from a man aged 18 to 30 with COVID-19, enrolled during active disease. The chain carries TRBV6-1 and TRBJ1-3; D is unclear. The sample was peripheral blood. Here the CDR3 reads CASSDRPPESGSGNTIYF. Here the CDR3 DNA reads TGTGCCAGCAGTGATCGTCCGCCTGAAAGCGGCTCTGGAAACACCATATATTTT.